This T cell receptor beta chain was recovered during a study of T cell responses to AZD1222 COVID-19 vaccine. Background on the study: Pooling was applied to second doses at about 4 or about 12 weeks.

Study-wide findings and caveats: Mostly white British, mostly female donors; authors suggested clonal diversity may be underestimated. The CD4 TCRs associated with vaccination extended across spike and predominated at 160-218 and 743-854. Repertoires were collected only later (after the peak T cell response had occurred).

For this clone: The target antigen is unknown.

TCRdb's table, derived via immunoSEQ multiplex PCR, lists solely in-frame clones and lacks some. The sample carries around 89,000 clones, roughly 91% recorded once. CDR1 MNHEY and CDR2 SMNVEV come from the germline V gene (reference sequence). Between the trimmed V and J ends, which lost 6 bases and 3 bases, there was a span of 20 bases. This CDR3 region has 16 residues. This chain joins TRBV27 and TRBJ1-2, with a possible D match to TRBD1 (5 bases). This clonotype was sampled from an adult in good health. The material was peripheral blood, obtained on day 0 of AZD1222 vaccination. CDR3 in amino acids: CASSPNPTTEDYGYTF. CDR3 nucleotides: TGTGCCAGCAGCCCCAATCCCACGACAGAGGACTATGGCTACACCTTC.